One T cell receptor (beta chain) is described in this entry. Its antigen remains unidentified. Method: immunoSEQ multiplex PCR; TCRdb's copy keeps in-frame clones and lacks some. The table includes about 68,000 clones, about 90% detected once. These data belong to a study of chemoradiotherapy in HPV16-positive cancers. Study outcomes and limitations: The functional HPV-specific definition rests on just a couple of HPV16-positive patients.

Germline CDR1 reads SGHRS; CDR2 reads YFSETQ. V was clipped by 5 bases and J by 0 bases, with 8 bases between them. The CDR3 contains 13 residues. This TCR was sampled from a human donor with HPV-associated anogenital cancer. The genes are TRBV5-1 and TRBJ1-1; unclear D gene. The source was blood, collected from a patient who underwent chemoradiotherapy. The CDR3 DNA reads as TGCGCCAGCAGTGGTACATTGAACACTGAAGCTTTCTTT. This encodes CASSGTLNTEAFF.